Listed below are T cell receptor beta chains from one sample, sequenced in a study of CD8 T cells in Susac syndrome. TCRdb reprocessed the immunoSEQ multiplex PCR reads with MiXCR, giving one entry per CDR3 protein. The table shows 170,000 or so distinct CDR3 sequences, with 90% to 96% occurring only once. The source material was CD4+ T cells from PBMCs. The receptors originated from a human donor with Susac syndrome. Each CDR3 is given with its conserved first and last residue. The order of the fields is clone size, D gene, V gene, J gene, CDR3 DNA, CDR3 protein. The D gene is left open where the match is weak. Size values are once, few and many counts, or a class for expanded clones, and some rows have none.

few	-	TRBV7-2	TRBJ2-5	TGTGCCAGCAGCTTAGGGGGGGAAGAGACCCAGTACTTC	CASSLGGEETQYF
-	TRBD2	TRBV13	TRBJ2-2	TGTGCCAGCCGAAGGAGCGGGAGAACCGGGGAGCTGTTTTTT	CASRRSGRTGELFF
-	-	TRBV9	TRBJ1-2	TGTGCCAGCAGCGGAGGGAACGACTATGGCTACACCTTC	CASSGGNDYGYTF
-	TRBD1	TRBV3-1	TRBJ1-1	TGTGCCAGCAGGGACAGGGTCGGGACTGAAGCTTTCTTT	CASRDRVGTEAFF
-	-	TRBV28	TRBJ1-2	TGTGCCAGCAGCGGGGCGCGGCCCGTTAATGGCTACACCTTC	CASSGARPVNGYTF
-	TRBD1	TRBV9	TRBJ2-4	TGTGCCAGCAGCCGGGACAGGGGGATGAGCATTCAGTACTTC	CASSRDRGMSIQYF
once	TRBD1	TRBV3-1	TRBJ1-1	TGTGCCAGCAGCCAAGGGGGGGACAGCTCTAAAGCTTTCTTT	CASSQGGDSSKAFF
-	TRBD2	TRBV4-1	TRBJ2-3	TGCGCCAGCAGCCGGGTAGCGGGGTATCCAGATACGCAGTATTTT	CASSRVAGYPDTQYF
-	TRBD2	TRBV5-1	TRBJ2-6	TGCGCCAGCAGCCATAGCGGGGGCGGCTCTGGGGCCAACGTCCTGACTTTC	CASSHSGGGSGANVLTF
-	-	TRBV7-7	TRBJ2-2	TGTGCTAGCAGCAAAACAGCAGGGGATATCACCGGGGAGCTGTTTTTT	CASSKTAGDITGELFF
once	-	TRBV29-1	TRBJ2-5	TGCAGCGCCCGATCCTTGCGGGGTGGAGAGACCCAGTACTTC	CSARSLRGGETQYF
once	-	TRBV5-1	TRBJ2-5	TGCGCCAGCAGCGTCGGACAATCGAAGACCCAGTACTTC	CASSVGQSKTQYF
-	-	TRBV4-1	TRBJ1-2	TGCGCCAGCAGCCCCGTGGGAGGGGCTAACTATGGCTACACCTTC	CASSPVGGANYGYTF
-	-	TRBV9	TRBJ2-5	TGTGCCAGCAGCCCTGACCCGGTTGGAGGGATCCAAGAGACCCAGTACTTC	CASSPDPVGGIQETQYF
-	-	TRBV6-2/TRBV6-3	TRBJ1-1	TGTGCCAGCAGTAGTAGGTCCACTGAAGCTTTCTTT	CASSSRSTEAFF
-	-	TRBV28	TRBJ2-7	TGTGCCAGCAGTCCTCCGGGCGGAATAAGCTCCTACGAGCAGTACTTC	CASSPPGGISSYEQYF
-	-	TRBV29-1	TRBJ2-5	TGCAGCGTTGCCGTGGGGCAGGGGAGGGGAGAGACCCAGTACTTC	CSVAVGQGRGETQYF
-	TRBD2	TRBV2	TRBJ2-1	TGTGCCAGCAGTCAGCGGCTAGCGGGATACAATGAGCAGTTCTTC	CASSQRLAGYNEQFF
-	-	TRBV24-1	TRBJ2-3	TGTGCCACCAGTGATTTTACGTTTTCCACAGATACGCAGTATTTT	CATSDFTFSTDTQYF
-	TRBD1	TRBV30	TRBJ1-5	TGTGCCTGGAGTGATGGGACAGTCCAGCATTTT	CAWSDGTVQHF
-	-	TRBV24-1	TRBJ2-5	TGTGCCACCAGTGATTTGGGGGGTGGAGAGACCCAGTACTTC	CATSDLGGGETQYF
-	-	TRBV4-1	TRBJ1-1	TGCGCCAGCAGCCAAGGTTGGGGCGCAGACACTGAAGCTTTCTTT	CASSQGWGADTEAFF
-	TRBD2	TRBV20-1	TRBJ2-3	TGCAGTGCAAGAGAGGGGGGGACTAGCCCAAAGTATTTT	CSAREGGTSPKYF
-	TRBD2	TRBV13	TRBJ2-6	TGTGCCAGCAGCTTGGGAACTAGCGGGGGCTCTGGGGCCAACGTCCTGACTTTC	CASSLGTSGGSGANVLTF
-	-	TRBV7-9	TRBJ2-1	TGTGCCAGCAGCTTCTCTCCCCCGGGAGAGCAGTTCTTC	CASSFSPPGEQFF
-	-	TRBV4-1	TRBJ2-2	TGCGCCAGCAGCTTTAACACCGTGGGCACCGGGGAGCTGTTTTTT	CASSFNTVGTGELFF
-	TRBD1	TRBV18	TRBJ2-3	TGTGCCAGCTCACTCGGGACAGTGACAGATACGCAGTATTTT	CASSLGTVTDTQYF
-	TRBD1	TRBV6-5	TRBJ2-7	TGTGCCAGCAAGGGGGCGTGGGAGCAGTACTTC	CASKGAWEQYF
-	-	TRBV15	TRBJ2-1	TGTGCCACCAGCAGGGACGGCGGAACCAGTTTCTTC	CATSRDGGTSFF
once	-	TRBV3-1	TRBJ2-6	TGTGCCAGCAGCCAAGGGCTAGGACCCCTAACTTTC	CASSQGLGPLTF
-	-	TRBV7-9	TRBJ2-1	TGTGCCAGCAGCCCGCCGGGCCAGACCTACAATGAGCAGTTCTTC	CASSPPGQTYNEQFF
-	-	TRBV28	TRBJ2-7	TGTGCCACTGACGGTAGCTACGAGCAGTACTTC	CATDGSYEQYF
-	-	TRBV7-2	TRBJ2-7	TGTGCCAGCGAGGCCTTTGTCGCTACGGGCGAGCAGTACTTC	CASEAFVATGEQYF
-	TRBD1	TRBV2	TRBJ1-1	TGTGCCAGCAGTGAAGCGCTTCCCGGACAGGGAGAGAGAACTGAAGCTTTCTTT	CASSEALPGQGERTEAFF
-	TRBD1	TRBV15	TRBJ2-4	TGTGCCACCAGCAGTGGCAGGGGGAGCATTCAGTACTTC	CATSSGRGSIQYF
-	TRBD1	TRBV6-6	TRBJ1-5	TGTGCCAGCAGTTACCGACAGGGCCGGGATCAGCCCCAGCATTTT	CASSYRQGRDQPQHF
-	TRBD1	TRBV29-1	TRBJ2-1	TGCAGCGTTGCGAGGGACAGGGGATTTAATGAGCAGTTCTTC	CSVARDRGFNEQFF
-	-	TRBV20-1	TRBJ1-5	TGCAGTGCTTCCCCCTCAGATTATAGCAATCAGCCCCAGCATTTT	CSASPSDYSNQPQHF
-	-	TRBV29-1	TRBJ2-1	TGCAGCGCCAAGGACGGACTACGGAGCTTGGAGCAGTTCTTC	CSAKDGLRSLEQFF
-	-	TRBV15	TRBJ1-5	TGTGCCACTCAGGGGTCCGACCAGCCCCAGCATTTT	CATQGSDQPQHF
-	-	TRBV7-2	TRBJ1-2	TGTGCCAGCAGCCGTAGGGCAGGGGTGGACTATGGCTACACCTTC	CASSRRAGVDYGYTF
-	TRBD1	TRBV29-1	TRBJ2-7	TGCAGCGTTAGAACCGGGACAGGGGCCTACGAGCAGTACTTC	CSVRTGTGAYEQYF
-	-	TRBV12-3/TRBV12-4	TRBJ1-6	TGTGCCAGCAGTCCAACTGGGACCTGGTCACCCCTCCACTTT	CASSPTGTWSPLHF
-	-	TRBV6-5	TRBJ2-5	TGTGCCAGCAGTTACTCGTGGCAGGGGGAGACCCAGTACTTC	CASSYSWQGETQYF
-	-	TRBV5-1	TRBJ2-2	TGCGCCAGCAGCGCTGGGCACACCGGGGAGCTGTTTTTT	CASSAGHTGELFF
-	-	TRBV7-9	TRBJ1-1	TGTGCCAGCAGCTGGGACGGGATAACTGAAGCTTTCTTT	CASSWDGITEAFF
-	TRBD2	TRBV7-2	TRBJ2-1	TGTGCCAGCAGCTTTCTAGCGGGAGCTGGCAATGAGCAGTTCTTC	CASSFLAGAGNEQFF
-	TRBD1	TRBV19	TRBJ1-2	TGTGCCAGTAGTATACGGGACAGGGGCGGCTACACCTTC	CASSIRDRGGYTF
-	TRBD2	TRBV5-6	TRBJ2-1	TGTGCCAGCAGCTTGGATCGCTTCCAGCGGGGGGTTCCTTTCTACAATGAGCAGTTCTTC	CASSLDRFQRGVPFYNEQFF
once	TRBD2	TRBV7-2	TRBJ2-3	TGTGCCAGCTCTAGCGGGAGTGTGGATACGCAGTATTTT	CASSSGSVDTQYF
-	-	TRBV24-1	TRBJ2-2	TGTGCCACCGGGCGAAAGAACACCGGGGAGCTGTTTTTT	CATGRKNTGELFF
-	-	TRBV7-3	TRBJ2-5	TGTGCCAGCAGCTTAAACGGAGGTCTCCAAGAGACCCAGTACTTC	CASSLNGGLQETQYF
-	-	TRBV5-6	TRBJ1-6	TGTGCCAGCAGCCTATGGACCGGGAGGACACCCCTCCACTTT	CASSLWTGRTPLHF
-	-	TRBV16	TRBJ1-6	TGTGCCAGCAGCCAATCGGACGGTTCACCCCTCCACTTT	CASSQSDGSPLHF
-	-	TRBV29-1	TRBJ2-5	TGCAGCGTTGGGGGTGCGTCGAAATCCCAAGAGACCCAGTACTTC	CSVGGASKSQETQYF
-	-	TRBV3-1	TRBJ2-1	TGTGCCAGCAGCCAAGAGAGAAGGACTGAGCAGTTCTTC	CASSQERRTEQFF